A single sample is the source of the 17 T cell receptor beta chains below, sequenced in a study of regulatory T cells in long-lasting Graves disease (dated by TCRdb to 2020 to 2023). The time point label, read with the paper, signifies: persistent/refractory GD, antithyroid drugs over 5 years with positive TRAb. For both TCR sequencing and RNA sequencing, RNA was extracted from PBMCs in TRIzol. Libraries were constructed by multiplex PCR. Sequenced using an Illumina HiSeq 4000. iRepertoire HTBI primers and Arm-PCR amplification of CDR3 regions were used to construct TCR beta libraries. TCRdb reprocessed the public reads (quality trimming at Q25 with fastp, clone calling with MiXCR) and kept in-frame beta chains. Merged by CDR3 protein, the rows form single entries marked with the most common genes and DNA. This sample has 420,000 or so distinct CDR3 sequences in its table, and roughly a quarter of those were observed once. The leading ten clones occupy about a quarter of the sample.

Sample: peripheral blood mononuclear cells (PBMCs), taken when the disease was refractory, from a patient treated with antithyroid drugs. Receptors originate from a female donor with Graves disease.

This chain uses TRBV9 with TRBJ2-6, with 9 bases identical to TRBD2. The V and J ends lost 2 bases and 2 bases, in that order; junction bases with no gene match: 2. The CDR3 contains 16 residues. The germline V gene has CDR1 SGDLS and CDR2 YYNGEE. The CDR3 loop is CASSVTSGPGANVLTF. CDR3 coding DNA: TGTGCCAGCAGCGTTACTAGCGGGCCTGGGGCCAACGTCCTGACTTTC.

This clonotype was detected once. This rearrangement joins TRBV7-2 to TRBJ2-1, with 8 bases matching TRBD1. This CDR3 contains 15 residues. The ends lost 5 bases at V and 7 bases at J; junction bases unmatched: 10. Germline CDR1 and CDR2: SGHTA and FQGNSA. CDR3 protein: CASSRGQGPRNEQFF. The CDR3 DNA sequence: TGTGCCAGCAGCCGTGGACAGGGACCAAGAAATGAGCAGTTCTTC.

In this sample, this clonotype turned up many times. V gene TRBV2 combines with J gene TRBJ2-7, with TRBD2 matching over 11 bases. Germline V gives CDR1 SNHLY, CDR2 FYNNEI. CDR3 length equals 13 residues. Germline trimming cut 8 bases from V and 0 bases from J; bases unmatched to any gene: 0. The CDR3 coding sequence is TGTGCCAGCCTAGCGGGAGGCTCCTACGAGCAGTACTTC. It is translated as CASLAGGSYEQYF.

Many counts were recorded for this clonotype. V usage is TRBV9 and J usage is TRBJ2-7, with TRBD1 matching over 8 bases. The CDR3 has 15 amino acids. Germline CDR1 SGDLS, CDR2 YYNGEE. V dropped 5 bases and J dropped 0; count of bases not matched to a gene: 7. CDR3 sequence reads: CASSVAGTGSYEQYF. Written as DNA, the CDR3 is TGTGCCAGCAGTGTCGCCGGGACAGGCTCCTACGAGCAGTACTTC.

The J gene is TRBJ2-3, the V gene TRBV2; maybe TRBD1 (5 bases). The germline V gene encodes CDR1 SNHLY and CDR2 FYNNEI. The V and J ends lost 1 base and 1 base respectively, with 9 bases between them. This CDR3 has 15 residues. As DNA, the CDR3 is TGTGCCAGCAGTGAAGTAGGCAGGGGCACAGATACGCAGTATTTT. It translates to CASSEVGRGTDTQYF. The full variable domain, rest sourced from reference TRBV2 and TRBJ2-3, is EPEVTQTPSHQVTQMGQEVILRCVPISNHLYFYWYRQILGQKVEFLVSFYNNEISEKSEIFDDQFSVERPDGSNFTLKIRSTKLEDSAMYFCASSEVGRGTDTQYFGPGTRLTVL.

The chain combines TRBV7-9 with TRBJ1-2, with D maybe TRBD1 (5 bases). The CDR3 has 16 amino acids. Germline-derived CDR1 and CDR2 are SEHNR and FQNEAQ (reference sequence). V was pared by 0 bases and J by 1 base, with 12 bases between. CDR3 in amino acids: CASSLAGAGNNYGYTF. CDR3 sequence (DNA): TGTGCCAGCAGCTTAGCTGGGGCAGGGAATAACTATGGCTACACCTTC. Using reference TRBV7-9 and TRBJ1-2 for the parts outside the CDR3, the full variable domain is DTGVSQNPRHKITKRGQNVTFRCDPISEHNRLYWYRQTLGQGPEFLTYFQNEAQLEKSRLLSDRFSAERPKGSFSTLEIQRTEQGDSAMYLCASSLAGAGNNYGYTFGSGTRLTVV.

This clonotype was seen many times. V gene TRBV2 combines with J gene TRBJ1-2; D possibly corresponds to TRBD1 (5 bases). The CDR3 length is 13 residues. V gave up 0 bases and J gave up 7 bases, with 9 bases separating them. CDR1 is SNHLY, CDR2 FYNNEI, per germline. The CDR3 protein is CASSEAGLSGYTF. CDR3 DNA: TGTGCCAGCAGTGAAGCGGGACTTTCTGGCTACACCTTC.

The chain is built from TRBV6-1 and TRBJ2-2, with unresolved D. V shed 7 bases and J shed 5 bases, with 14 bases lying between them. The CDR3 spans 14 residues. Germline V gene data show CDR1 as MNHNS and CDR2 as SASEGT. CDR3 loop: CASIRAQTTGELFF. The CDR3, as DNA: TGTGCCAGCATTCGTGCCCAAACGACCGGGGAGCTGTTTTTT.

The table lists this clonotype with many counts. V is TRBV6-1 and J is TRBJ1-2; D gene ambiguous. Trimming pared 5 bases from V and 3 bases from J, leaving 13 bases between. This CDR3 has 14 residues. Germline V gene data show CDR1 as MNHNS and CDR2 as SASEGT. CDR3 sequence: CASSTRRQYYGYTF. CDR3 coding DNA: TGTGCCAGCAGTACCCGGCGGCAGTACTATGGCTACACCTTC.

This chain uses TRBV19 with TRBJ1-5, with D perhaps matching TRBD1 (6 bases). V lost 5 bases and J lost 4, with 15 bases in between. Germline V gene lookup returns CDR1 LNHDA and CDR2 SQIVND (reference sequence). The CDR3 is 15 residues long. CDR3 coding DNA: TGTGCCAGTAGTTCCTTGCGACAGGCGAATCAGCCCCAGCATTTT. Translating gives CASSSLRQANQPQHF.

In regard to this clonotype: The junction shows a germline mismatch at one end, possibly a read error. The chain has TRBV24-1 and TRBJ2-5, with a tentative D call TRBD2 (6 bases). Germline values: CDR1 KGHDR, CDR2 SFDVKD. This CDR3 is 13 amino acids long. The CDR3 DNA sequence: TGTGCCACCCGGGACTCCTACCAAGAGACCCGGCACTTC. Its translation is CATRDSYQETRHF.

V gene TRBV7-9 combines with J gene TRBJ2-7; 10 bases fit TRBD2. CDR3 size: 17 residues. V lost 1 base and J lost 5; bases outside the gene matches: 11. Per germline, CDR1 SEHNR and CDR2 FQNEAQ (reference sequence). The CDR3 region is CASSLVVGLANSHEQYF. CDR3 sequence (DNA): TGTGCCAGCAGCTTAGTAGTGGGACTAGCGAATTCCCACGAGCAGTACTTC.

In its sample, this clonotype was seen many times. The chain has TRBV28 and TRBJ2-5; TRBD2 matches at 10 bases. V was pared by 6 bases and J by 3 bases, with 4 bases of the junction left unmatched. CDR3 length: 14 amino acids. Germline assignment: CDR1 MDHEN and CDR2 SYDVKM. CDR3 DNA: TGTGCCAGCAGCTCCGGACTAGCGGAAGAGACCCAGTACTTC. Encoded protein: CASSSGLAEETQYF.

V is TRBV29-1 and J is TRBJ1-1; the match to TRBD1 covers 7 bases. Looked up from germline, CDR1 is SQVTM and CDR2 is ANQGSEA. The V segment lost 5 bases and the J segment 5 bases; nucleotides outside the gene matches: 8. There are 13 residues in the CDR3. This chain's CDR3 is CSVIKGAGTEAFF. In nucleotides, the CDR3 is TGCAGCGTTATCAAGGGGGCAGGGACTGAAGCTTTCTTT.

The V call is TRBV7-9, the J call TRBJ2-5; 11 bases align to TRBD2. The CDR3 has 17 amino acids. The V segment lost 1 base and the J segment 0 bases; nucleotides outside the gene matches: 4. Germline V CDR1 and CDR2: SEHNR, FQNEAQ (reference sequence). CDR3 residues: CASSLDRLAGHQETQYF. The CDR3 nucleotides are TGTGCCAGCAGCTTAGATCGACTAGCGGGGCACCAAGAGACCCAGTACTTC.

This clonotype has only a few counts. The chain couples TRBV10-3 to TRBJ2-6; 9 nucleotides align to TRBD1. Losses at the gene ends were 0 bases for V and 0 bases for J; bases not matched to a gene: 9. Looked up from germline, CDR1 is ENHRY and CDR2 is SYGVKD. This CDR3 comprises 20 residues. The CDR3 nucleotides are TGTGCCATCAGTGAGTCGATCCGGACAGGGGAACCCTCTGGGGCCAACGTCCTGACTTTC. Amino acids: CAISESIRTGEPSGANVLTF.

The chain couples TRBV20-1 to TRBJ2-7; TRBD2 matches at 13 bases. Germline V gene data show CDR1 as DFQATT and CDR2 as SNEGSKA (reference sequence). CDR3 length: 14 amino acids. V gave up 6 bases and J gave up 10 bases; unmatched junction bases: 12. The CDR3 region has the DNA TGCAGTGCCACGACTAGCGGGAGGAAACAAATACAGTACTTC. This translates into CSATTSGRKQIQYF.